The following is a TCR beta chain sequence with its context. Repertoires were generated with immunoSEQ multiplex PCR, while TCRdb's copy carries only in-frame clones and drops some. Among approximately 330,000 clones listed, 65% to 90% were seen once. Germline trimming cut 5 bases from V and 1 base from J; bases unmatched to any gene: 10. This CDR3 comprises 17 residues. CDR1 and CDR2 (germline): SGHTA, FQGTGA. The sample originates from a study of blood T cell repertoires in COVID-19. The genes are TRBV7-3 and TRBJ2-2, with 7 nucleotides matching TRBD1. The receptor was isolated from a woman aged 40 to 50 with acute COVID-19. Sequencing was performed on PBMCs or T cells enriched from blood (not recorded which). DNA of the CDR3: TGTGCCAGCAGCCCATTGGGACAGACAGTGAACACCGGGGAGCTGTTTTTT. Protein: CASSPLGQTVNTGELFF.